Presented here are 27 T cell receptor beta chains from one specimen sequenced in a study of immune characterization of retroperitoneal liposarcoma. TCRdb reprocessed the PCR reads via MiXCR and lists one record per CDR3 protein. This table holds 9,500 to 12,000 distinct CDR3 sequences, 27% found once. The source material was tumor tissue. The source is a female donor with retroperitoneal liposarcoma.

This chain connects TRBV7-9 to TRBJ1-2; TRBD1 matches 8 bases. Trimming cost V 2 bases and J 6 bases; bases outside gene matches: 17. This CDR3 spans 18 amino acids. Germline lookup yields CDR1 SEHNR and CDR2 FQNEAQ (reference sequence). The DNA of the CDR3 is TGTGCCAGCAGCTTAAATCAAGCAGGTCGGGCAGGGGGCGATGGCTACACCTTC. It codes for CASSLNQAGRAGGDGYTF.

The chain joins TRBV10-3 to TRBJ1-6; the match to TRBD1 covers 8 bases. This CDR3 has 13 residues. The germline gives CDR1 ENHRY, CDR2 SYGVKD. The V segment lost 6 bases and the J segment 10 bases; nucleotides outside the gene matches: 5. The CDR3: CAIRGTGSSPLHF. CDR3 DNA: TGTGCCATCAGGGGGACAGGAAGCTCACCCCTCCACTTT.

This clonotype was found many times. The CDR3 nucleotides are TGTGCCAGCAGTGAAGGTGGGACAGGGGTGAGTGATACGCAGTATTTT. Amino acids: CASSEGGTGVSDTQYF. This chain links TRBV6-1 with TRBJ2-3; TRBD1 agrees at 10 bases. Germline CDR1 is MNHNS and CDR2 is SASEGT. CDR3 size: 16 residues. The J segment lost 6 bases and the V segment lost 1 base, leaving 7 bases of the junction unmatched.

This clonotype has only a few counts. The J gene is TRBJ1-4, the V gene TRBV12-3 or TRBV12-4; no definite D call. The CDR3 spans 15 residues. Trimming cost V 0 bases and J 0 bases, with 5 bases left between them. CDR3 bases: TGTGCCAGCAGTTTAGCGCCCTCAACTAATGAAAAACTGTTTTTT. Translating gives CASSLAPSTNEKLFF.

By sample fraction, this clonotype is medium-sized. The rearrangement links TRBV7-8 to TRBJ2-7, with D tentatively TRBD2 (5 bases). Germline lookup yields CDR1 SGHVS and CDR2 FQNEAQ. V lost 3 bases to trimming and J lost 0 bases, with 12 bases between them. This CDR3 contains 15 residues. The CDR3 protein is CASSLDPGFSYEQYF. The DNA of the CDR3 is TGTGCCAGCAGCTTGGACCCGGGATTCTCCTACGAGCAGTACTTC.

The table lists this clonotype with many counts. The V and J genes are TRBV12-5 and TRBJ2-6; either TRBD1 or TRBD2 may fit D (5 bases each). The V and J ends lost 3 bases and 2 bases respectively, with 20 bases between them. In germline, CDR1 is LGHNT, CDR2 FRNRAP. CDR3 length: 19 residues. The CDR3 protein is CASGFLAGTGRTGANVLTF. The CDR3 region has the DNA TGTGCTAGTGGTTTCCTCGCCGGGACGGGGAGAACTGGGGCCAACGTCCTGACTTTC.

This clonotype is labeled medium-sized. The chain links TRBV6-1 to TRBJ2-7; 9 bases match TRBD1. Trimming took 8 bases from V and 1 from J; bases not matched to a gene: 9. This CDR3 region has 15 residues. Germline assignment: CDR1 MNHNS and CDR2 SASEGT. The CDR3 spells CASSPWDRVSYEQYF. Written as DNA, the CDR3 is TGTGCCAGCTCCCCCTGGGACAGGGTGTCCTACGAGCAGTACTTC.

The J gene is TRBJ2-1, the V gene TRBV7-3; a weak D match, TRBD2 (5 bases). The end of the DNA aligns better with TRBJ2-7, so the J call may be wrong. CDR1 is SGHTA, CDR2 FQGTGA, per germline. This CDR3 contains 13 residues. CDR3 residues: CASSLLPGDEQYF. The CDR3 region has the DNA TGTGCCAGCAGCTTACTTCCCGGGGACGAGCAGTACTTC.

The chain carries TRBV5-4 and TRBJ2-1; perhaps TRBD1 as D (7 bases). CDR1 is SGHNT, CDR2 YYREEE, per germline (reference sequence). V was pared by 3 bases and J by 13 bases, with 23 bases between. This CDR3 has 15 residues. In nucleotides, the CDR3 is TGTGCCAGCAGCTCGGGGGACAGTCGGGCGGAGACCCAGTTCTTC. The encoded protein is CASSSGDSRAETQFF.

This chain uses TRBV5-6 with TRBJ2-1; perhaps TRBD1 as D (6 bases). The closer fit of TRBJ2-7 to the DNA end suggests the J call may be wrong. CDR1 is SGHDT and CDR2 is YYEEEE in the germline V gene. This CDR3 spans 15 amino acids. CDR3 region: CASSLEGQGYNEQYF. The CDR3 DNA is TGTGCCAGCAGCTTGGAGGGCCAGGGGTACAATGAGCAGTACTTC.

By share of the sample, this clonotype is medium-sized. The chain has TRBV6-1 and TRBJ2-1; 8 nucleotides line up with TRBD2. With 3 bases clipped from V and 10 bases from J, the junction kept 2 bases outside the gene matches. The germline gives CDR1 MNHNS, CDR2 SASEGT. The CDR3 sequence is 12 residues long. CDR3 amino acids: CASSDPGGEQFF. CDR3 sequence (DNA): TGTGCCAGCAGTGACCCGGGGGGGGAGCAGTTCTTC.

The chain has TRBV7-3 and TRBJ2-5, with D maybe TRBD1 (6 bases). CDR1 is SGHTA, CDR2 FQGTGA, per germline. The CDR3 is made up of 15 amino acids. V was trimmed by 6 bases and J by 11 bases, leaving 25 bases between them. The CDR3 is CASSPIGGSYNEQYF. The CDR3 region has the DNA TGTGCCAGCAGTCCCATAGGGGGATCCTACAATGAGCAGTACTTC.

In this sample, this clonotype turned up many times. J is TRBJ2-1 and V is TRBV6-1; TRBD2 matches at 8 bases. The length of the CDR3 is 15 residues. The V segment lost 6 bases and the J segment 10 bases; nucleotides outside the gene matches: 14. From germline, CDR1 is MNHNS and CDR2 SASEGT. CDR3 loop: CASSSTSGASYEQFF. The CDR3 DNA reads TGTGCCAGCAGCTCTACTAGCGGAGCCTCCTACGAGCAGTTCTTC.

This chain joins TRBV5-1 and TRBJ1-6; unclear D gene. The CDR3 sequence is 15 residues long. Germline lookup yields CDR1 SGHRS and CDR2 YFSETQ. Trimming pared 0 bases from V and 8 bases from J, leaving 12 bases between. CDR3 sequence reads: CASSLATLGDSPLHF. DNA for the CDR3: TGCGCCAGCAGCTTGGCCACCCTTGGAGATTCACCCCTCCACTTT.

The rearrangement joins TRBV30 to TRBJ2-3, with 7 bases matching TRBD1. The CDR3 sequence is 13 residues long. Germline CDR1 is GTSNPN and CDR2 is SVGIG (reference sequence). The junction had 7 bases not matched to a gene; V was cut back by 4 bases and J by 6 bases. CDR3 region: CAWTGGMVDTQYF. In DNA form, the CDR3 reads TGTGCCTGGACAGGGGGTATGGTTGATACGCAGTATTTT. Complete variable domain (other parts from reference TRBV30 and TRBJ2-3): SQTIHQWPATLVQPVGSPLSLECTVEGTSNPNLYWYRQAAGRGLQLLFYSVGIGQISSEVPQNLSASRPQDRQFILSSKKLLLSDSGFYLCAWTGGMVDTQYFGPGTRLTVL.

This clonotype is medium-sized. The V call is TRBV6-1, the J call TRBJ2-1; a weak D match, TRBD1 (6 bases). The assigned J gene may be wrong: the sequence end matches TRBJ2-7 better. The CDR3 has 16 residues. The germline V gene has CDR1 MNHNS and CDR2 SASEGT. The CDR3 nucleotides read TGTGCCAGCAGTTTGCCCGCCGGTACAGGGTGGTACGAGCAGTACTTC. Amino acids: CASSLPAGTGWYEQYF.

The chain has TRBV6-1 and TRBJ2-1; weak D call: TRBD1 (7 bases). The tail of the sequence fits TRBJ2-7 better, so the J call may be wrong. The CDR3 is 12 amino acids. Germline CDR1 and CDR2: MNHNS and SASEGT. The CDR3 DNA is TGTGCCAGCAGCTCAGGGGGAGGCGAGCAGTACTTC. This encodes CASSSGGGEQYF.

This clonotype appeared a few times. The chain is built from TRBV6-1 and TRBJ1-2, with 8 nucleotides matching TRBD1. Losses at the gene ends were 3 bases for V and 8 bases for J; bases not matched to a gene: 8. CDR1 and CDR2 from the germline V gene are MNHNS and SASEGT. The CDR3 has 14 residues. The CDR3 nucleotides are TGTGCCAGCAGTGACGGACAGGGCGGGGAAGGCTACACCTTC. Translating it yields CASSDGQGGEGYTF.

The chain's CDR3 is CASSLDYGDRLQETQFF. CDR3 DNA: TGTGCCAGCAGCTTAGACTACGGAGACAGGCTACAAGAGACCCAGTTCTTC. The V gene is TRBV11-2, the J gene TRBJ2-1, with D possibly matching TRBD1 (6 bases). Deletions cut 0 bases from V and 13 bases from J, with 25 bases between. The CDR3 totals 17 residues. Germline V gene sequence: CDR1 SGHAT, CDR2 FQNNGV.

This clonotype was found many times. The chain carries TRBV6-1 and TRBJ2-3; 8 bases line up with TRBD2. V was clipped by 6 bases and J by 6 bases; unmatched bases: 14. The CDR3 spans 16 residues. The germline V gene has CDR1 MNHNS and CDR2 SASEGT. The CDR3 DNA follows: TGTGCCAGCAGGGGAGGTAGTAGCGGGGTCCGGGATACGCAGTATTTT. It is translated as CASRGGSSGVRDTQYF.

The rearrangement links TRBV6-1 to TRBJ2-1; 8 bases align to TRBD1. This CDR3 has 13 residues. Germline loops: CDR1 MNHNS, CDR2 SASEGT. Trimming took 11 bases from V and 13 from J; bases not matched to a gene: 16. The CDR3 DNA is TGTGCCGGAGACAGGGGATCTCAAGAGACCCAGTTCTTC. Its protein is CAGDRGSQETQFF.

This clonotype ranks as medium-sized. The chain links TRBV6-1 to TRBJ2-1; D call uncertain. The CDR3 extends over 13 amino acids. V shed 7 bases and J shed 10 bases, with 17 bases lying between them. Germline CDR1 and CDR2: MNHNS and SASEGT. This CDR3 reads CASNPGVAYEQFF. The CDR3 DNA sequence: TGTGCCAGCAATCCCGGCGTCGCCTACGAGCAGTTCTTC.

The rearrangement uses TRBV7-2 and TRBJ2-1; weak D call: TRBD2 (5 bases). The J call could be wrong; TRBJ2-7 is a better fit for the DNA end. The CDR3 totals 16 residues. Germline lookup yields CDR1 SGHTA and CDR2 FQGNSA. In nucleotides, the CDR3 is TGTGCCAGCAGCTTAGACCTCATCAGCGGCACAAATGAGCAGTACTTC. Amino acid sequence: CASSLDLISGTNEQYF.

This clonotype rates as medium-sized. The chain is built from TRBV7-2 and TRBJ2-3, with D hard to call. Trimming took off 2 bases at V and 6 bases at J, with 9 bases between the two ends. The CDR3 extends over 13 amino acids. Germline V lookup: CDR1 SGHTA, CDR2 FQGNSA. CDR3 protein: CASSLFAVDTQYF. The DNA for the CDR3 is TGTGCCAGCAGCTTATTTGCCGTGGATACGCAGTATTTT.

The chain uses TRBV7-2 and TRBJ2-1, with TRBD1 matching 7 bases. V shed 7 bases, J shed 1 base, and the junction held 16 bases outside the gene matches. This CDR3 has 18 residues. Germline lookup yields CDR1 SGHTA and CDR2 FQGNSA. This CDR3 is CASTLRAYRGLSYNEQFF. CDR3 bases: TGTGCCAGCACCCTTAGGGCCTACAGGGGCTTGTCCTACAATGAGCAGTTCTTC.

The chain combines TRBV6-1 with TRBJ1-2; D is uncertain. Germline V gives CDR1 MNHNS, CDR2 SASEGT. The V gene lost 4 bases and the J gene lost 1 base, with 10 bases spanning the gap. The CDR3 sequence is 14 residues long. Written as DNA, the CDR3 is TGTGCCAGCAGTGCGTCCAGACTTAACTATGGCTACACCTTC. Amino acid sequence: CASSASRLNYGYTF.

This clonotype was observed a handful of times. The V gene is TRBV12-3 or TRBV12-4, the J gene TRBJ2-4, with 10 bases that match TRBD2. J lost 0 bases, V lost 5 bases, and 7 bases had no gene match. This CDR3 region has 17 residues. CDR3 protein: CASSPHLAGVAKNIQYF. CDR3 bases: TGTGCCAGCAGTCCCCACCTAGCGGGGGTAGCCAAAAACATTCAGTACTTC.